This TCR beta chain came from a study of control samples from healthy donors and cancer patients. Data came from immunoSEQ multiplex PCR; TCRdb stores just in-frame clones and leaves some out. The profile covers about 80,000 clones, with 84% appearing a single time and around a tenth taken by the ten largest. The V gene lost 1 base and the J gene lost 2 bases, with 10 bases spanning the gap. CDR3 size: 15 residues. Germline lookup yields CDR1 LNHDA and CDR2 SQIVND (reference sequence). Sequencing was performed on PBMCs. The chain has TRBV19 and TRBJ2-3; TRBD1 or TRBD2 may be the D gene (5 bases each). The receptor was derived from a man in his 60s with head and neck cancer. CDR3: CASSIADGTTDTQYF. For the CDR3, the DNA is TGTGCCAGTAGTATAGCAGACGGGACCACAGATACGCAGTATTTT.